Sequencing of this TCR beta chain was carried out in a study of blood T cell repertoires in COVID-19. Sequencing used immunoSEQ multiplex PCR; TCRdb keeps in-frame clones, though not all of them. Of about 180,000 clones in the sample, around 83% were seen once. The CDR3 spans 15 residues. CDR1 SGHRS and CDR2 YFSETQ come from the germline V gene. V lost 0 bases and J lost 2, with 12 bases in between. J is TRBJ2-7 and V is TRBV5-1; the D gene is possibly TRBD2 (6 bases). The sample comprised PBMCs or T cells enriched from blood (not recorded which). The TCR sequence derives from a man in his fifties or sixties who had recovered from COVID-19. The CDR3 reads CASSLAAGIAYEQYF. As DNA, the CDR3 is TGCGCCAGCAGCTTGGCGGCGGGGATTGCCTACGAGCAGTACTTC.